Shown below are 8 T cell receptor beta chains from a single sample sequenced in a study of siplizumab effects on memory and regulatory T cells. This table comes from immunoSEQ multiplex PCR, and its TCRdb copy is limited to in-frame clones, with some not included. The repertoire has around 83,000 clones, about 90% of them found once; the top ten carry about 15%. Sequencing used CD4+ T cells sorted from blood. Source of these receptors: a human donor in good health.

The chain is built from TRBV5-1 and TRBJ2-1; 12 bases are shared with TRBD2. Germline V gene data show CDR1 as SGHRS and CDR2 as YFSETQ. The CDR3 loop spans 16 amino acids. The trim removed 0 bases at V and 12 bases at J, leaving 10 bases unmatched. The CDR3 reads CASSLGQTSGSSAQFF. The CDR3 DNA sequence: TGCGCCAGCAGCTTGGGTCAGACTAGCGGGAGTAGTGCGCAGTTCTTC.

Comments on this clone: One end of the junction varies from germline; a read error may be responsible. The chain is built from TRBV6-6 and TRBJ2-7, with D possibly being TRBD2 (6 bases). In germline, CDR1 is MNHNY, CDR2 SVGAGI (reference sequence). The CDR3 has 15 amino acids. In DNA form, the CDR3 reads TGTGCCAGCAGTAACTCGGGCAACGGGAGATACGAGCAGTACTTC. It codes for CASSNSGNGRYEQYF.

This clone came up once. The chain joins TRBV19 to TRBJ2-6, with D uncertain. CDR1 is LNHDA, CDR2 SQIVND, per germline (reference sequence). The CDR3 runs to 15 residues. Trimming stripped 3 bases from V and 3 bases from J, with 9 bases between. The CDR3 here is CASSMGRSGANVLTF. In DNA form, the CDR3 reads TGTGCCAGTAGTATGGGCCGGAGTGGGGCCAACGTCCTGACTTTC.

The CDR3 DNA is TGTGCCAGCAGTCCACAGGGTGGAAACACTGAAGCTTTCTTT. This translates into CASSPQGGNTEAFF. This sequence joins TRBV5-8 and TRBJ1-1; the D gene is possibly TRBD1 (6 bases). Germline CDR1 reads SGHTS; CDR2 reads YDEGEE. This CDR3 has 14 residues. With 5 bases removed from V and 2 bases from J, the gap between germline ends came to 13 bases.

The rearrangement joins TRBV5-4 to TRBJ2-7; TRBD2 agrees at 7 bases. V shed 0 bases, J shed 11 bases, and the junction held 5 bases outside the gene matches. The germline V gene encodes CDR1 SGHNT and CDR2 YYREEE (reference sequence). This CDR3 region has 12 residues. The CDR3 sequence: CASSLDGREKYF. The CDR3 coding sequence is TGTGCCAGCAGCTTGGATGGGAGGGAGAAGTACTTC.

The chain uses TRBV10-3 and TRBJ2-1; TRBD2 might be the D (5 bases). CDR1 and CDR2 from the germline V gene are ENHRY and SYGVKD. This CDR3 has 13 residues. With 7 bases removed from V and 5 bases from J, the gap between germline ends came to 12 bases. The CDR3 is CAITLDGNNEQFF. CDR3 sequence (DNA): TGTGCCATCACCCTAGACGGGAACAATGAGCAGTTCTTC.

The count of this clone is one. The V call is TRBV11-3, the J call TRBJ2-1; tentatively, D is TRBD2 (6 bases). This CDR3 region has 14 residues. Germline V gives CDR1 SGHNT, CDR2 YENEEA. V was cut by 9 bases and J by 10 bases, with 22 bases left in between. CDR3 amino acids: CARPAGTPHLEQFF. CDR3 nucleotide sequence: TGTGCCAGACCGGCCGGGACTCCCCACCTGGAGCAGTTCTTC.

The chain employs TRBV2 and TRBJ2-3, with 8 bases matching TRBD2. This CDR3 spans 15 amino acids. V shed 6 bases, J shed 6 bases, and the junction held 11 bases outside the gene matches. CDR1 is SNHLY and CDR2 is FYNNEI in the germline V gene. CDR3 DNA: TGTGCCAGCAGGGGGCAACGGGAGGGGTGGGATACGCAGTATTTT. It yields the protein CASRGQREGWDTQYF.